These T cell receptor beta chains were read from a single sample in a study of shared clonotypes between healthy human individuals. Sequenced by immunoSEQ multiplex PCR; TCRdb stores in-frame clones only, minus some. The sample lists about 2.2 million clones; just over 90% were seen once. Material: naive CD8+ T cells from PBMCs. These receptors were collected from a man aged 18 to 30 in good health. Some clones in this sample may be carry-over from other donors' samples. Both conserved end residues are part of each CDR3. A D gene is named only where the DNA matches it firmly. The listing skips clone size in some rows; elsewhere it reads once, few, many or a size class.

length	V	D	size	J	CDR3	DNA
15	TRBV5-1	NA	NA	TRBJ1-4	CASRSTLGTNEKLFF	TGCGCCAGCAGGTCCACTCTTGGAACTAATGAAAAACTGTTTTTT
18	TRBV18	NA	NA	TRBJ2-7	CASSPREEVDSATYEQYF	TGTGCCAGCTCACCAAGGGAAGAGGTGGACAGCGCAACCTACGAGCAGTACTTC
12	TRBV28	NA	NA	TRBJ1-4	CASKGGREKLFF	TGTGCCAGCAAGGGGGGGAGGGAAAAACTGTTTTTT
14	TRBV5-6	TRBD1	NA	TRBJ2-7	CASSYTGQSYEQYF	TGTGCCAGCAGCTACACGGGACAGTCCTACGAGCAGTACTTC
10	TRBV2	NA	NA	TRBJ2-1	CASTQNEQFF	TGTGCCAGCACCCAAAATGAGCAGTTCTTC
15	TRBV5-1	TRBD1	NA	TRBJ2-7	CASSFHRDREYEQYF	TGCGCCAGCAGCTTTCACCGGGACAGGGAGTACGAGCAGTACTTC
16	TRBV28	NA	NA	TRBJ1-3	CASSFRGKSSGNTIYF	TGTGCCAGCAGTTTTAGAGGGAAGAGCTCTGGAAACACCATATATTTT
15	TRBV5-4	NA	once	TRBJ2-1	CASTQEARGYNEQFF	TGTGCCAGCACCCAGGAGGCTAGAGGGTACAATGAGCAGTTCTTC
17	TRBV7-9	NA	once	TRBJ1-2	CASSLALTEKANYGYTF	TGTGCCAGCAGCTTAGCGTTAACGGAAAAAGCTAACTATGGCTACACCTTC
14	TRBV19	NA	NA	TRBJ2-7	CASSMFHGDYEQYF	TGTGCCAGTAGTATGTTCCACGGTGACTACGAGCAGTACTTC
12	TRBV9	TRBD1	NA	TRBJ2-3	CASQGAEDTQYF	TGTGCCAGCCAGGGGGCTGAGGATACGCAGTATTTT
12	TRBV27	NA	NA	TRBJ1-5	CASSLLGKPQHF	TGTGCCAGCAGTTTACTTGGGAAGCCCCAGCATTTT
17	TRBV27	TRBD2	NA	TRBJ2-7	CASSLRVSGGRSYEQYF	TGTGCCAGCAGTTTACGGGTTAGCGGGGGTCGGAGCTACGAGCAGTACTTC
13	TRBV27	NA	NA	TRBJ2-1	CASSLRPYNEQFF	TGTGCCAGCAGTTTACGGCCTTACAATGAGCAGTTCTTC
16	TRBV5-1	TRBD1	NA	TRBJ2-1	CASSFGSPRGINEQFF	TGCGCCAGCAGCTTCGGTTCCCCCAGGGGGATCAATGAGCAGTTCTTC
14	TRBV30	NA	few	TRBJ1-5	CAWSWEQGNQPQHF	TGTGCCTGGAGTTGGGAACAGGGCAATCAGCCCCAGCATTTT
13	TRBV2	NA	NA	TRBJ1-3	CASIWTLGNTIYF	TGTGCCAGCATATGGACACTTGGAAACACCATATATTTT
16	TRBV28	TRBD1	NA	TRBJ1-1	CASSFLIGTGGTEAFF	TGTGCCAGCAGTTTTCTTATTGGCACAGGGGGAACTGAAGCTTTCTTT
18	TRBV11-2	NA	NA	TRBJ2-3	CASSTRGQPTDSTDTQYF	TGTGCCAGCAGCACCAGGGGTCAACCGACAGACAGCACAGATACGCAGTATTTT
16	TRBV27	TRBD2	NA	TRBJ2-3	CASSSLEREGTDTQYF	TGTGCCAGCAGTTCCCTCGAGCGGGAGGGCACAGATACGCAGTATTTT
11	TRBV5-4	NA	NA	TRBJ1-1	CASSSGGEAFF	TGTGCCAGCAGCTCCGGGGGTGAAGCTTTCTTT
16	TRBV7-9	TRBD2	NA	TRBJ2-1	CASSANRGLAGAEQFF	TGTGCCAGCAGCGCAAACAGGGGACTAGCGGGAGCGGAGCAGTTCTTC
17	TRBV4-1	NA	NA	TRBJ1-5	CASSQVGVLHSNQPQHF	TGCGCCAGCAGCCAAGTGGGGGTCCTCCATAGCAATCAGCCCCAGCATTTT
15	TRBV5-1	NA	NA	TRBJ2-2	CASSNHLTETGELFF	TGCGCCAGCAGCAACCACTTGACGGAGACCGGGGAGCTGTTTTTT
15	TRBV11-2	NA	NA	TRBJ1-2	CASSNVWGTNYGYTF	TGTGCCAGCAGCAACGTGTGGGGAACCAACTATGGCTACACCTTC
15	TRBV11-2	NA	NA	TRBJ2-7	CASSLDPDSSYEQYF	TGTGCCAGCAGCTTAGATCCGGACAGCTCCTACGAGCAGTACTTC
12	TRBV29-1	NA	NA	TRBJ2-1	CSAGVTYNEQFF	TGCAGCGCCGGGGTTACCTACAATGAGCAGTTCTTC
12	TRBV23-1	NA	NA	TRBJ1-1	CASEQGETEAFF	TGCGCCAGCGAACAGGGAGAAACTGAAGCTTTCTTT
15	TRBV2	NA	NA	TRBJ2-1	CASSEEISSYNEQFF	TGTGCCAGCAGTGAGGAAATTAGCTCCTACAATGAGCAGTTCTTC
17	TRBV7-8	NA	NA	TRBJ2-1	CASSPPGGTPQDNEQFF	TGTGCCAGCAGCCCACCTGGCGGGACCCCCCAGGACAATGAGCAGTTCTTC
14	TRBV9	NA	NA	TRBJ1-5	CASSVGTAHQPQHF	TGTGCCAGCAGCGTTGGTACAGCGCATCAGCCCCAGCATTTT
12	TRBV29-1	NA	NA	TRBJ2-1	CSVVEGFDEQFF	TGCAGCGTTGTAGAGGGCTTCGATGAGCAGTTCTTC
14	TRBV27	NA	NA	TRBJ2-7	CASSLRGKIYEQYF	TGTGCCAGCAGTTTGCGGGGAAAGATCTACGAGCAGTACTTC
16	TRBV19	NA	NA	TRBJ2-7	CASSISLTGISYEQYF	TGTGCCAGTAGTATATCTCTGACAGGCATCTCCTACGAGCAGTACTTC
15	TRBV27	NA	NA	TRBJ2-1	CASSPDDGNYNEQFF	TGTGCCAGCAGTCCCGACGATGGAAACTACAATGAGCAGTTCTTC
10	TRBV7-9	NA	NA	TRBJ1-2	CASSLVGYTF	TGTGCCAGCAGCTTAGTTGGCTACACCTTC
14	TRBV6-5	NA	NA	TRBJ2-7	CASSYAPQPYEQYF	TGTGCCAGCAGTTACGCGCCTCAACCCTACGAGCAGTACTTC
15	TRBV7-9	NA	NA	TRBJ2-2	CASSPGRENTGELFF	TGTGCCAGCAGCCCTGGACGGGAGAACACCGGGGAGCTGTTTTTT
11	TRBV9	NA	few	TRBJ1-2	CASSSRNGYTF	TGTGCCAGCAGCAGTAGGAATGGCTACACCTTC
17	TRBV28	TRBD2	NA	TRBJ2-1	CASSLELGGLAGVGQFF	TGTGCCAGCAGTTTAGAGCTAGGAGGACTAGCGGGAGTAGGGCAGTTCTTC
14	TRBV7-3	TRBD2	NA	TRBJ2-7	CASSLSGLASEQYF	TGTGCCAGCAGCTTATCGGGACTAGCGTCCGAGCAGTACTTC
14	TRBV6-1	TRBD1	NA	TRBJ1-1	CASSGGPGGTEAFF	TGTGCCAGCAGTGGAGGACCAGGGGGCACTGAAGCTTTCTTT
15	TRBV19	NA	NA	TRBJ1-4	CASSIEGRANEKLFF	TGTGCCAGTAGTATAGAAGGCAGGGCTAATGAAAAACTGTTTTTT
14	TRBV19	TRBD1	NA	TRBJ2-7	CASSIDLGGREQYF	TGTGCCAGTAGTATAGATCTAGGGGGCCGCGAGCAGTACTTC
15	TRBV6-6	TRBD1	NA	TRBJ1-1	CASSHPDRDGTEAFF	TGTGCCAGCAGCCACCCCGACAGGGACGGCACTGAAGCTTTCTTT